This TCR beta chain was sequenced during a study of technical replicates of blood from several donors (dated by TCRdb to the late 2010s). CDR1 and CDR2 (SEHNR, FQNEAQ) derive from the germline V gene (reference sequence). From V the trimming removes 1 base and from J it removes 5 bases, while the gene matches leave 11 bases of the junction unaccounted for. Spanning cysteine to phenylalanine, the CDR3 consists of 18 amino acids. CDR3 DNA only is kept here, 54 bases in frame from base 1. Note on this clone: Its antigen is currently not known. Base qualities are not recorded, but no much larger clone differs from it by a single base.

The method behind the library was the immunoSEQ multiplex PCR assay. TCRdb obtained this table from immuneACCESS and retained in-frame rearrangements with V and J assigned. These tables miss some clones; where compared with another copy, unresolved V genes account for less than half of the shortfall, and the remainder is unexplained. The sample has about 61,000 clones on record, more than 95% of them singletons. The top ten constitute just under 0.2% of the sample. The receptor chain draws on TRBV7-9 and TRBJ2-7, with 13 middle bases fitting TRBD2. The receptor comes from a human donor in good health. What was sequenced was T cells isolated from PBMCs. For the CDR3, the sequence is CASSLVLRPGTSGNEQYF. The sequence in DNA is TGTGCCAGCAGCTTAGTCCTGCGACCCGGGACTAGCGGGAACGAGCAGTACTTC.